The 2 T cell receptor beta chains reported below all come from one sample, sequenced in a study of T cell changes during pregnancy in multiple sclerosis. TCRdb's table, derived via immunoSEQ multiplex PCR, lists solely in-frame clones and lacks some. The table has roughly 42,000 clones, over 80% seen once. This specimen consisted of CD4+ T cells from peripheral blood mononuclear cells, obtained before pregnancy. The source of these receptors is a female donor with multiple sclerosis, enrolled in a pregnancy study.

The gene calls are TRBV6-5 and TRBJ1-2, with D uncertain. Trimming took off 2 bases at V and 7 bases at J, with 11 bases between the two ends. This CDR3 spans 13 amino acids. Germline V CDR1 and CDR2: MNHEY, SVGAGI. The CDR3 nucleotides are TGTGCCAGCAGTTACAGGCGGTTGAGTGGCTACACCTTC. Protein product: CASSYRRLSGYTF.

This chain links TRBV6-5 with TRBJ1-2, with 11 bases identical to TRBD1. This CDR3 has 14 residues. Germline V gives CDR1 MNHEY, CDR2 SVGAGI. Losses at the gene ends were 5 bases for V and 7 bases for J; bases not matched to a gene: 6. The CDR3 DNA is TGTGCCAGCAGTCCGGGACAGGGGGTGGGTGGCTACACCTTC. This sequence encodes CASSPGQGVGGYTF.